This TCR beta chain was sequenced for a study of monozygotic twins with inflammatory bowel disease. CDR1 and CDR2 (germline): SGHRS, YFSETQ. This CDR3 has 14 residues. Points on this clonotype: The antigen remains undetermined.

Template switching introduced UMIs that contain a 6-nucleotide sample barcode. After re-calling the 5' RACE reads, TCRdb lists one entry per CDR3 protein, DNA absent. This listing includes 200,000 to 250,000 distinct CDR3 sequences. Study-level points and caveats: Patient repertoire variability may have increased through differing immunosuppressive treatments. No difference in repertoire similarity was seen between concordant and discordant twins, possibly because power was limited. With inverse Simpson as the measure, TCRbeta diversity was lower in IBD patients than in healthy co-twins.

Input material: blood. The chain joins TRBV5-1 to TRBJ2-1; TCRdb proposes TRBD1, but this gene call is untestable without DNA. The TCR was taken from a human donor with ulcerative colitis or Crohn's disease, or a healthy co-twin of an affected twin (not recorded which). The CDR3 loop reads CASSFETGGNEQFF.